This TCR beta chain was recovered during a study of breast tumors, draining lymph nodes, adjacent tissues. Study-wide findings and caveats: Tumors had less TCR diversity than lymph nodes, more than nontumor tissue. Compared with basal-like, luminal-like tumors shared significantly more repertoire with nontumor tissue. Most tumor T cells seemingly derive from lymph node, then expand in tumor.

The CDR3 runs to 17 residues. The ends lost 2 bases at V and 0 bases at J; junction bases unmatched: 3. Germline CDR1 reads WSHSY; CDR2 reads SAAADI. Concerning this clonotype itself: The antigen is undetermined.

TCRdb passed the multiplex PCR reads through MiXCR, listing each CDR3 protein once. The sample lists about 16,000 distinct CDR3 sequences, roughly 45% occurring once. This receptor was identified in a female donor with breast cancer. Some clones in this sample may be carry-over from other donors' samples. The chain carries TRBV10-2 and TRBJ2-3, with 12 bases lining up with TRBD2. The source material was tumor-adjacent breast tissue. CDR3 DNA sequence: TGCGCCAGCAGTGAGCTTGGGACTAGCGGGAGCACAGATACGCAGTATTTT. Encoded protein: CASSELGTSGSTDTQYF.